The 22 T cell receptor beta chains below were found in one sample sequenced in a study of blood T cells in healthy people across ages. The authors ran a second PCR of about 7 to 12 cycles using a sample-barcoded 5' primer and a J-beta primer mix. Each CDR3 protein is one row after TCRdb ran MiXCR on the 5' RACE reads. Of over 600,000 distinct CDR3 sequences listed, just over 55% were seen once; the top ten hold more than 25%. Sequenced: blood. The receptors were sampled from a man aged 40-49 years in good health.

The chain recombines TRBV6-1 with TRBJ2-2; 7 positions agree with TRBD1. The CDR3 has 16 amino acids. V lost 4 bases and J lost 9; bases outside the gene matches: 14. The V gene's germline CDR1 is MNHNS and CDR2 SASEGT. In DNA, the CDR3 is TGTGCCAGCAGTGTTTCTACCACAGGGGCCCGCTGGGAGCTGTTTTTT. Protein product: CASSVSTTGARWELFF.

This chain links TRBV15 with TRBJ2-7; D is unresolved. Germline assignment: CDR1 LNHNV and CDR2 YYDKDF (reference sequence). Trimming stripped 6 bases from V and 0 bases from J, with 9 bases between. The CDR3 totals 13 residues. CDR3 region: CATRPRSSYEQYF. CDR3 nucleotides: TGTGCCACCAGACCGAGGAGCTCCTACGAGCAGTACTTC.

This clonotype was detected only once. The chain recombines TRBV28 with TRBJ2-4, with D possibly TRBD1 on 6 matching bases. CDR3 size: 18 residues. CDR1 and CDR2 from the germline V gene are MDHEN and SYDVKM. Between the trimmed V and J ends, which lost 4 bases and 0 bases, there was a span of 19 bases. This CDR3 reads CASSSLRDIFLAKNIQYF. The DNA of the CDR3 is TGTGCCAGCAGTTCTCTTCGGGACATCTTCCTAGCCAAAAACATTCAGTACTTC.

This clonotype appeared once. V usage is TRBV7-8 and J usage is TRBJ2-1, with 7 bases lining up with TRBD2. Gene TRBJ2-7 matches the end of the DNA better, so the J call may be wrong. The CDR3 is 18 residues long. Looked up from germline, CDR1 is SGHVS and CDR2 is FQNEAQ. CDR3: CATPSGNHAGPIYNEQYF. The CDR3 coding sequence is TGTGCCACCCCCAGCGGGAATCACGCGGGACCGATCTACAATGAGCAGTACTTC.

The chain has TRBV7-2 and TRBJ1-2; a weak D match, TRBD1 (5 bases). Germline-derived CDR1 and CDR2 are SGHTA and FQGNSA. Trimming took off 1 base at V and 1 base at J, with 16 bases between the two ends. CDR3 length equals 17 residues. The CDR3 region is CASSLGSLGASNYGYTF. CDR3 DNA sequence: TGTGCCAGCAGCTTAGGATCTCTAGGGGCGAGTAACTATGGCTACACCTTC.

The chain joins TRBV20-1 to TRBJ2-5, with D possibly matching TRBD2 (6 bases). The CDR3 length is 13 residues. The ends were cut back, 0 bases at V and 6 bases at J, with 11 bases in the middle. Germline values: CDR1 DFQATT, CDR2 SNEGSKA (reference sequence). The CDR3 sequence: CSAREAGRQTQYF. The CDR3 nucleotides read TGCAGTGCTAGAGAGGCGGGAAGGCAGACCCAGTACTTC.

CDR3 amino acids: CASSYRRTGKEKLFF. CDR3 DNA: TGTGCCAGCAGTTACCGAAGAACAGGAAAAGAGAAACTGTTTTTT. The chain joins TRBV6-2 or TRBV6-3 to TRBJ1-4, with TRBD1 as a possible D gene (5 bases). The CDR3 is made up of 15 amino acids. From germline, CDR1 is MNHEY and CDR2 SVGEGT. Trimming cost V 2 bases and J 11 bases, with 18 bases left between them.

This clonotype was counted at least ten times. V usage is TRBV4-2 and J usage is TRBJ2-6, with D possibly matching TRBD2 (5 bases). This CDR3 spans 16 amino acids. V was clipped by 1 base and J by 0 bases, with 7 bases between them. Germline loops: CDR1 LGHNA, CDR2 YNFKEQ. Written as DNA, the CDR3 is TGTGCCAGCAGCCAAGTCGCGGGCTCTGGGGCCAACGTCCTGACTTTC. It codes for CASSQVAGSGANVLTF.

This clonotype has more than one count but fewer than ten. The chain uses TRBV20-1 and TRBJ2-5, with D unclear. The germline V and J ends were trimmed by 4 bases and 5 bases, with 8 bases remaining between them. Germline-derived CDR1 and CDR2 are DFQATT and SNEGSKA (reference sequence). The CDR3 has 11 residues. CDR3 DNA: TGCAGTGCTACCGATCTTGAGACCCAGTACTTC. It encodes CSATDLETQYF.

This chain links TRBV15 with TRBJ2-3; D is uncertain. The CDR3 consists of 15 residues. Trimming removed 1 base at V and 0 bases at J, with 8 bases between. CDR1 LNHNV and CDR2 YYDKDF come from the germline V gene (reference sequence). As DNA, the CDR3 is TGTGCCACCAGCAGAGGACACACTAGCACAGATACGCAGTATTTT. Translated, it gives CATSRGHTSTDTQYF.

This clonotype was counted once. The rearrangement links TRBV6-6 to TRBJ1-6; the D gene is possibly TRBD1 (5 bases). CDR1 and CDR2 (germline): MNHNY, SVGAGI (reference sequence). The CDR3 extends over 14 amino acids. The V and J ends lost 9 bases and 9 bases respectively, with 18 bases between them. The CDR3 sequence is CASLGHPASSPLHF. CDR3 bases: TGTGCCAGTCTCGGACACCCAGCCAGTTCACCCCTCCACTTT.

The chain recombines TRBV7-8 with TRBJ2-4, with 10 bases aligning to TRBD1. The J segment lost 0 bases and the V segment lost 5 bases, leaving 13 bases of the junction unmatched. The CDR3 loop spans 19 amino acids. Germline CDR1 SGHVS, CDR2 FQNEAQ. In nucleotides, the CDR3 is TGTGCCAGCAGCCAATACCGGGACAGGGGTCCCCAAGCCAAAAACATTCAGTACTTC. Its translation: CASSQYRDRGPQAKNIQYF.

The rearrangement joins TRBV12-3 or TRBV12-4 to TRBJ2-1; TRBD2 aligns across 14 bases. This CDR3 has 18 amino acids. V gave up 4 bases and J gave up 7 bases; unmatched junction bases: 12. In DNA form, the CDR3 reads TGTGCCAGCAGTTCGAGACTAGCGGGAGGGCGGGGTCAAAATGAGCAGTTCTTC. It codes for CASSSRLAGGRGQNEQFF.

This chain connects TRBV7-6 to TRBJ2-7; 9 nucleotides match TRBD2. CDR3 length: 16 residues. Germline-derived CDR1 and CDR2 are SGHVS and FNYEAQ. J lost 7 bases, V lost 1 base, and 11 bases had no gene match. CDR3 in amino acids: CASSLVVGGRAEEQYF. The CDR3 bases are TGTGCCAGCAGCTTAGTGGTGGGCGGGAGGGCCGAAGAGCAGTACTTC. Full variable domain (outside the CDR3, taken from reference TRBV7-6 and TRBJ2-7): GAGVSQSPRYKVTKRGQDVALRCDPISGHVSLYWYRQALGQGPEFLTYFNYEAQQDKSGLPNDRFSAERPEGSISTLTIQRTEQRDSAMYRCASSLVVGGRAEEQYFGPGTRLTVT.

This chain joins TRBV20-1 and TRBJ2-7; tentatively, D is TRBD2 (5 bases). CDR1 is DFQATT, CDR2 SNEGSKA, per germline (reference sequence). Trimming removed 5 bases at V and 0 bases at J, with 14 bases between. This CDR3 is built from 14 residues. The chain's CDR3 is CSASQDSNSYEQYF. The CDR3 nucleotides are TGCAGTGCTTCCCAGGACTCTAACTCCTACGAGCAGTACTTC.

This rearrangement joins TRBV12-3 or TRBV12-4 to TRBJ1-2; tentative D call: TRBD1 (5 bases). The CDR3 covers 17 residues. V dropped 3 bases and J dropped 3 bases, with 20 bases sitting between them. For the CDR3, the DNA is TGTGCCAGCAGTTTCAAGGGGCAGGGCGCGGGCGACTATGGCTACACCTTC. It encodes CASSFKGQGAGDYGYTF.

This clonotype was counted only a few times. The chain joins TRBV7-2 to TRBJ2-1; 7 positions match TRBD1. Germline CDR1 SGHTA, CDR2 FQGNSA. The length of the CDR3 is 16 residues. J was trimmed by 5 bases and V by 2 bases; bases with no gene match: 9. Here the CDR3 reads CASSLTGTVGDNEQFF. CDR3 coding DNA: TGTGCCAGCAGCTTAACCGGGACAGTTGGGGACAATGAGCAGTTCTTC.

This clonotype was counted between two and nine times. This rearrangement joins TRBV11-2 to TRBJ2-3, with TRBD1 identical over 8 bases. V gave up 4 bases and J gave up 1 base; unmatched junction bases: 4. The germline gives CDR1 SGHAT, CDR2 FQNNGV. The CDR3 is 15 residues long. The CDR3 sequence: CASSSYRGGTDTQYF. The CDR3 bases are TGTGCCAGCAGCTCCTACAGGGGGGGCACAGATACGCAGTATTTT.

This clonotype was recorded a few times. This rearrangement joins TRBV4-3 to TRBJ2-7; D not certain. There are 14 residues in the CDR3. The V gene lost 4 bases and the J gene lost 7 bases, with 17 bases spanning the gap. CDR1 LGHNA and CDR2 YSLEER come from the germline V gene. The CDR3: CASSPGTRYGEQYF. The CDR3 coding sequence is TGCGCCAGCAGCCCCGGCACCAGGTACGGGGAGCAGTACTTC.

The V call is TRBV6-1, the J call TRBJ2-5, with D possibly matching TRBD1 (6 bases). The V end lost 8 bases, the J end lost 11 bases, and 21 bases lay between the germline ends. The germline V gene encodes CDR1 MNHNS and CDR2 SASEGT. This CDR3 is 13 amino acids long. The CDR3 loop reads CASVLQGHNEQYF. DNA of the CDR3: TGTGCCAGCGTATTACAGGGCCACAATGAGCAGTACTTC.

The genes are TRBV6-5 and TRBJ2-3, with no clear D. Per germline, CDR1 MNHEY and CDR2 SVGAGI. The CDR3 runs 14 residues. Trimming removed 1 base from V and 1 base from J, with 6 bases in between. The CDR3 loop reads CASSYYRGTDTQYF. DNA for the CDR3: TGTGCCAGCAGTTACTACCGGGGCACAGATACGCAGTATTTT.

This clonotype was counted only a few times. The chain couples TRBV20-1 to TRBJ2-1; D remains ambiguous. V was shortened by 5 bases and J by 8 bases, with 13 bases between the two germline ends. This CDR3 comprises 12 residues. Germline CDR1 reads DFQATT; CDR2 reads SNEGSKA (reference sequence). CDR3 bases: TGCAGTGCTCCTACTACCCGCGATGAGCAGTTCTTC. Translated, it gives CSAPTTRDEQFF.